One T cell receptor beta chain is described in this entry. PCR amplification relied on 60 Vbeta primers (plus 13 Jbeta primers). Profiling relied on immunoSEQ multiplex PCR, and the TCRdb table lists in-frame clones only, not all of them. The table lists 150,000 to 200,000 clones, nearly 80% of them singletons. The data were taken from a study of cytomegalovirus exposure and HLA in healthy donors. Looked up from germline, CDR1 is SGHVS and CDR2 is FNYEAQ. The CDR3 spans 13 residues. V lost 4 bases to trimming and J lost 1 base, with 8 bases between them. The sample comprised PBMCs. V gene TRBV7-6 combines with J gene TRBJ2-7; D remains ambiguous. The receptor comes from a woman aged 40 to 50 in good health and CMV-seronegative. CDR3 in DNA: TGTGCCAGCAGCTCCCGCCTATCCTACGAGCAGTACTTC. Its translation: CASSSRLSYEQYF.